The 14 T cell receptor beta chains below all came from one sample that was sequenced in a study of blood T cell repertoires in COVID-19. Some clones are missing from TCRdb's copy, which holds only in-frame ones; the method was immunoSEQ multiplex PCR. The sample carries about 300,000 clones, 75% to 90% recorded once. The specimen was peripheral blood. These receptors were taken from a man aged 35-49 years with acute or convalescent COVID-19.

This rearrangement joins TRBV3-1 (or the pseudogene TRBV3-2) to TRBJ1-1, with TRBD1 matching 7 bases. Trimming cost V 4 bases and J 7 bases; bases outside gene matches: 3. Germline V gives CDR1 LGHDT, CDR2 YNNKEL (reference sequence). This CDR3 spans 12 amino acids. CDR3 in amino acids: CASSPYRGEAFF. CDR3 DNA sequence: TGTGCCAGCAGCCCATACAGGGGTGAAGCTTTCTTT.

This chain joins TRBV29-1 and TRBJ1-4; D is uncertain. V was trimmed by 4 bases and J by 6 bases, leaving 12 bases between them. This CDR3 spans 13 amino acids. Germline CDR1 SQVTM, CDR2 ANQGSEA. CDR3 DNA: TGCAGCGTTGTGTACACCCTGGATGAAAAACTGTTTTTT. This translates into CSVVYTLDEKLFF.

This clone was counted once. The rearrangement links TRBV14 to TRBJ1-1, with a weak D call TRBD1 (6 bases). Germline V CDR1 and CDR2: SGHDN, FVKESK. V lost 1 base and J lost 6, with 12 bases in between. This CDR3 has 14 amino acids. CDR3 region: CASSQGFSGAEAFF. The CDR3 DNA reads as TGTGCCAGCAGCCAAGGCTTCTCAGGGGCTGAAGCTTTCTTT.

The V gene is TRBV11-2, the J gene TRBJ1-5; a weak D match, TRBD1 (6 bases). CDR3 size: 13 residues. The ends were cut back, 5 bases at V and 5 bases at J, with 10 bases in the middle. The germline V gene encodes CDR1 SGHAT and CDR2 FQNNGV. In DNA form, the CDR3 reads TGTGCCAGCAGCCGCTGGACAGATCAGCCCCAGCATTTT. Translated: CASSRWTDQPQHF.

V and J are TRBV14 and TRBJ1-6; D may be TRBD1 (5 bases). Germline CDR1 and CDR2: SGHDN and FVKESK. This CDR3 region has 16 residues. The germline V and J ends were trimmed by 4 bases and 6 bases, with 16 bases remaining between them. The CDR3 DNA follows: TGTGCCAGCAGCCCCCGGGGGGGAGGCGGTAATTCACCCCTCCACTTT. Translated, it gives CASSPRGGGGNSPLHF.

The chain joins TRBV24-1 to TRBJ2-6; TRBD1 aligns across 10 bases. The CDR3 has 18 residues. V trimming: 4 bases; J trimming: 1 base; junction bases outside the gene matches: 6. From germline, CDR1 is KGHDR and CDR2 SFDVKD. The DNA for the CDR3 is TGTGCCACCAGTGACCGGGACAGGGGCGCATCTGGGGCCAACGTCCTGACTTTC. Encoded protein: CATSDRDRGASGANVLTF.

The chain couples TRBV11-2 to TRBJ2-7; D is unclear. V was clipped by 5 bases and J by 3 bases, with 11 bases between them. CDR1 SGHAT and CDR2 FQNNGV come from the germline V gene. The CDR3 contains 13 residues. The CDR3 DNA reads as TGTGCCAGCAGCCGACTTTCGCACTACGAGCAGTACTTC. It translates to CASSRLSHYEQYF.

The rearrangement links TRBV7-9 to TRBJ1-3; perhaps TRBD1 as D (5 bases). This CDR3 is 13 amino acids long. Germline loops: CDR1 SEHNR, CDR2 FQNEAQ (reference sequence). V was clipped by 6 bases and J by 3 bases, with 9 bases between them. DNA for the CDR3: TGTGCCAGCAGACGTGACAGTGGAAACACCATATATTTT. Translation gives CASRRDSGNTIYF.

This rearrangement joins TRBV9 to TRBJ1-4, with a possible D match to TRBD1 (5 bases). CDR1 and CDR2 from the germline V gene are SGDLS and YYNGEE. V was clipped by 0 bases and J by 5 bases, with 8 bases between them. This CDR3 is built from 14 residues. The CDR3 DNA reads TGTGCCAGCAGCGTAGGTCAGGGAAATGAAAAACTGTTTTTT. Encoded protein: CASSVGQGNEKLFF.

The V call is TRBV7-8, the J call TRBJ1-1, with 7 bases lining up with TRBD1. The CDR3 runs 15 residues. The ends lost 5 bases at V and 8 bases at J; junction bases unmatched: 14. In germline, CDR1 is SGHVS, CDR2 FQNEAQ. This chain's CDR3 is CASSPPGVRGVEAFF. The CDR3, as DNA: TGTGCCAGCAGCCCGCCGGGTGTCAGGGGGGTCGAAGCTTTCTTT.

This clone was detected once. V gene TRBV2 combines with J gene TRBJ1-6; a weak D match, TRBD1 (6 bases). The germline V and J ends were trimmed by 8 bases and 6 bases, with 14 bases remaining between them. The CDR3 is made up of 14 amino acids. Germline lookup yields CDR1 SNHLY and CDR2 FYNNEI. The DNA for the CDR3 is TGTGCCAGCGGACAGAGGCAGGGTAATTCACCCCTCCACTTT. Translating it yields CASGQRQGNSPLHF.

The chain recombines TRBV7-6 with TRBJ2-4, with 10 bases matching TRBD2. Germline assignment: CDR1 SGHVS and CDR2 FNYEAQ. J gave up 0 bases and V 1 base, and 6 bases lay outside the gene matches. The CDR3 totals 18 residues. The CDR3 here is CASSLGPLAGIAKNIQYF. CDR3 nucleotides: TGTGCCAGCAGCTTAGGGCCACTAGCGGGGATAGCCAAAAACATTCAGTACTTC.

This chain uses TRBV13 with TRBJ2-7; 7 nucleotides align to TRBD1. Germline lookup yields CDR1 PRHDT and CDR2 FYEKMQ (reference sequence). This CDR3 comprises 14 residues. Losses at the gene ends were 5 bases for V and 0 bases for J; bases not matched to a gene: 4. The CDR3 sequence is CASSETGSSYEQYF. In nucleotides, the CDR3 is TGTGCCAGCAGCGAGACAGGGAGCTCCTACGAGCAGTACTTC.

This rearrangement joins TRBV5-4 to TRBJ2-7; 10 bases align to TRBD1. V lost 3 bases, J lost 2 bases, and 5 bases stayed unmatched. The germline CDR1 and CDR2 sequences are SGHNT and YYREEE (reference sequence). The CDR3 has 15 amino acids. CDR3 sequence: CASSSSGTGAYEQYF. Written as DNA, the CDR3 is TGTGCCAGCAGCTCTTCCGGGACAGGGGCCTACGAGCAGTACTTC. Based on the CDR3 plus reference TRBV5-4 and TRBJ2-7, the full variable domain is ETGVTQSPTHLIKTRGQQVTLRCSSQSGHNTVSWYQQALGQGPQFIFQYYREEENGRGNFPPRFSGLQFPNYSSELNVNALELDDSALYLCASSSSGTGAYEQYFGPGTRLTVT.